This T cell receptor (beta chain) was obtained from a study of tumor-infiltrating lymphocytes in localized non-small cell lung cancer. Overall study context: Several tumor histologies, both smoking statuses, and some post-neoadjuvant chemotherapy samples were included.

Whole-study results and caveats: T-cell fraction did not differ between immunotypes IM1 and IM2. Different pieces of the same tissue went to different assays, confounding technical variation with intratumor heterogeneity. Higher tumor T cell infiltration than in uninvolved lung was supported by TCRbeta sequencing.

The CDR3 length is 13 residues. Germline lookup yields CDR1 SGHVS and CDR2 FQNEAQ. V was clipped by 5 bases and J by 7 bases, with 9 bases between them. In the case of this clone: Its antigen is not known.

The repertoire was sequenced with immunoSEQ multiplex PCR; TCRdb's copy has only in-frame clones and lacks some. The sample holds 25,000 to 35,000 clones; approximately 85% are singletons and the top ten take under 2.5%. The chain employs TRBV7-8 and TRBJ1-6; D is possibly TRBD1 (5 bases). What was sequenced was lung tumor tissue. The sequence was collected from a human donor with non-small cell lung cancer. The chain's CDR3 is CASSARQNSPLHF. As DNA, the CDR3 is TGTGCCAGCAGCGCCCGACAGAATTCACCCCTCCACTTT. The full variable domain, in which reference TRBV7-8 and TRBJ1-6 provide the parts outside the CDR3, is GAGVSQSPRYKVAKRGQDVALRCDPISGHVSLFWYQQALGQGPEFLTYFQNEAQLDKSGLPSDRFFAERPEGSVSTLKIQRTQQEDSAVYLCASSARQNSPLHFGNGTRLTVT.